This T cell receptor (beta chain) stems from a study of T-cell reconstitution after alpha-beta-depleted transplantation in children. Study conclusions and caveats: Reported findings indicate that, about two months after transplant, alpha-beta T cells came from several hundred expanded clones, which were derived from non-depleted graft cells. The study traced high day-60 TCRbeta diversity in some patients to surviving recipient T cells and thymic progenitors. Hyperexpanded clones declined; after one year, newly produced T cells mostly supplied diversity.

The CDR3 is 16 amino acids. Trimming pared 5 bases from V and 0 bases from J, leaving 16 bases between. Germline V lookup: CDR1 SGHVS, CDR2 FQNEAQ. The TCRbeta library incorporated unique molecular identifiers. MiXCR was run by TCRdb on the PCR reads, yielding one entry per CDR3 protein. The sample consists of about 980,000 distinct CDR3 sequences, about 29% of them appearing once. This clonotype appeared a few times. Its antigen remains unidentified. This TCR was sampled from a boy under two years old who had a stem cell transplant for SCID, so the T cells may come from the graft donor. This chain joins TRBV7-8 and TRBJ1-1; D remains ambiguous. The sequencing used PBMCs, mostly from graft donor cells, collected 360 days after TCRalphabeta/CD19-depleted stem cell transplant. CDR3 DNA: TGTGCCAGCAGCCGTTTGGATAGAAACATGAACACTGAAGCTTTCTTT. Translating it yields CASSRLDRNMNTEAFF.